Below, 30 T cell receptor beta chains from the same sample are listed, as sequenced in a study of pediatric ulcerative colitis. Profiled with immunoSEQ multiplex PCR; TCRdb holds only in-frame clones, not every one. The sample has about 15,000 clones, 90% seen once; the top ten hold 0.95% to 1%. The source material was blood. These receptors all come from a boy between 10 and 17 years old with moderate ulcerative colitis.

This clone came up a few times. The chain uses TRBV4-1 and TRBJ1-1, with a possible D match to TRBD1 (5 bases). Germline CDR1 and CDR2: MGHRA and YSYEKL. This CDR3 is built from 17 residues. V lost 0 bases to trimming and J lost 2 bases, with 16 bases between them. The CDR3 sequence: CASSQESGVGPNTEAFF. The CDR3 coding sequence is TGCGCCAGCAGCCAAGAATCCGGCGTGGGGCCTAACACTGAAGCTTTCTTT.

Here the CDR3 reads CASSYTIGQGGAPLHF. CDR3 nucleotides: TGTGCCAGTAGTTACACCATCGGACAGGGAGGTGCACCCCTCCACTTT. The chain recombines TRBV19 with TRBJ1-6; 8 nucleotides agree with TRBD1. The CDR3 has 16 residues. Germline loops: CDR1 LNHDA, CDR2 SQIVND (reference sequence). The V and J ends lost 5 bases and 11 bases, in that order; junction bases with no gene match: 14.

V gene TRBV10-3 combines with J gene TRBJ2-7, with 9 bases that match TRBD1. Germline values: CDR1 ENHRY, CDR2 SYGVKD. V shed 5 bases and J 3 bases; nucleotides not matched to a gene: 5. This CDR3 contains 14 residues. CDR3: CAISRGQGFYEQYF. The CDR3 DNA reads as TGTGCCATCAGTAGGGGACAGGGTTTCTACGAGCAGTACTTC.

This chain links TRBV5-1 with TRBJ1-2; TRBD1 agrees at 9 bases. There are 13 residues in the CDR3. V lost 4 bases to trimming and J lost 7 bases; unmatched junction nucleotides: 5. In germline, CDR1 is SGHRS, CDR2 YFSETQ. Here the CDR3 reads CASSTGQGSGYTF. In DNA form, the CDR3 reads TGCGCCAGCAGCACCGGACAGGGGTCTGGCTACACCTTC.

The DNA for the CDR3 is TGTGCCTGGACCTTCGGGATACAAGAGACCCAGTACTTC. Amino acid sequence: CAWTFGIQETQYF. V usage is TRBV30 and J usage is TRBJ2-5; a possible D gene is TRBD2 (5 bases). The length of the CDR3 is 13 residues. CDR1 is GTSNPN and CDR2 is SVGIG in the germline V gene (reference sequence). V was trimmed by 4 bases and J by 2 bases, leaving 11 bases between them. The entire variable domain, with the rest obtained from reference TRBV30 and TRBJ2-5, is as follows: SQTIHQWPATLVQPVGSPLSLECTVEGTSNPNLYWYRQAAGRGLQLLFYSVGIGQISSEVPQNLSASRPQDRQFILSSKKLLLSDSGFYLCAWTFGIQETQYFGPGTRLLVL.

V usage is TRBV4-2 and J usage is TRBJ2-2; 8 bases are shared with TRBD2. V lost 4 bases and J lost 4; bases outside the gene matches: 5. Germline V gene data show CDR1 as LGHNA and CDR2 as YNFKEQ. The CDR3 loop spans 15 amino acids. The CDR3 spells CASSPFSGTTGELFF. CDR3 coding DNA: TGTGCCAGCAGCCCCTTTAGCGGGACCACCGGGGAGCTGTTTTTT.

This chain connects TRBV6-5 to TRBJ2-7; D tentatively fits TRBD1 or TRBD2 (5 bases each). The germline V and J ends were trimmed by 6 bases and 3 bases, with 9 bases remaining between them. CDR1 and CDR2 (germline): MNHEY, SVGAGI. The CDR3 runs 12 residues. The CDR3 loop is CASSRDGYEQYF. DNA of the CDR3: TGTGCCAGCAGCCGGGACGGCTACGAGCAGTACTTC.

The gene calls are TRBV30 and TRBJ2-3, with 8 bases that match TRBD1. V gave up 3 bases and J gave up 2 bases; unmatched junction bases: 1. The germline V gene encodes CDR1 GTSNPN and CDR2 SVGIG (reference sequence). This CDR3 has 13 amino acids. The CDR3: CAWRDRVTDTQYF. The CDR3 nucleotides are TGTGCCTGGAGGGACAGGGTCACAGATACGCAGTATTTT.

In its sample, this clone was seen once. This sequence joins TRBV7-3 and TRBJ2-3; TRBD2 might be the D (6 bases). The CDR3 runs to 15 residues. Trimming shortened V by 3 bases and J by 4 bases, and 14 bases separated the two germline ends. From germline, CDR1 is SGHTA and CDR2 FQGTGA. CDR3 bases: TGTGCCAGCAGCTTCTTTGGACTATTTCCAGATACGCAGTATTTT. Its protein is CASSFFGLFPDTQYF.

The chain recombines TRBV6-1 with TRBJ1-5; D remains unclear. The CDR3 contains 11 residues. The germline V gene encodes CDR1 MNHNS and CDR2 SASEGT. With 4 bases removed from V and 4 bases from J, the gap between germline ends came to 2 bases. CDR3 region: CASSGNQPQHF. CDR3 sequence (DNA): TGTGCCAGCAGTGGTAATCAGCCCCAGCATTTT.

This clone was detected only once. The chain uses TRBV28 and TRBJ2-5; 12 bases are shared with TRBD2. CDR1 is MDHEN and CDR2 is SYDVKM in the germline V gene. The CDR3 is 16 residues long. V was clipped by 6 bases and J by 4 bases; unmatched bases: 9. DNA for the CDR3: TGTGCCAGCAGCATACCGACTAGCGGGGGTGGAGAGACCCAGTACTTC. It codes for CASSIPTSGGGETQYF.

V is TRBV30 and J is TRBJ1-6; D uncertain. The CDR3 runs to 11 residues. Deletions cut 2 bases from V and 10 bases from J, with 6 bases between. Germline V lookup: CDR1 GTSNPN, CDR2 SVGIG (reference sequence). CDR3 nucleotide sequence: TGTGCCTGGAGTATAAACTCACCCCTCCACTTT. Translated, it gives CAWSINSPLHF.

This clone was picked up one time. The CDR3 reads CASSLGRRVYGYTF. The CDR3, as DNA: TGTGCCAGCAGTTTGGGACGGAGGGTATATGGCTACACCTTC. The chain carries TRBV6-5 and TRBJ1-2; D may be TRBD1 (5 bases). CDR1 and CDR2 (germline): MNHEY, SVGAGI. The CDR3 totals 14 residues. Deletions cut 4 bases from V and 5 bases from J, with 14 bases between.

The rearrangement uses TRBV13 and TRBJ2-7, with 7 bases aligning to TRBD1. Germline CDR1 PRHDT, CDR2 FYEKMQ (reference sequence). V lost 5 bases and J lost 3; bases outside the gene matches: 7. The CDR3 is 14 residues long. For the CDR3, the DNA is TGTGCCAGCAGCCTCCGGGACAGCTACTACGAGCAGTACTTC. Translating gives CASSLRDSYYEQYF.

The chain links TRBV19 to TRBJ1-3; D remains unclear. CDR1 LNHDA and CDR2 SQIVND come from the germline V gene (reference sequence). This CDR3 has 13 amino acids. V lost 0 bases, J lost 4 bases, and 4 bases lay in between. The CDR3 here is CASSIEVGNTIYF. The CDR3, as DNA: TGTGCCAGTAGTATAGAAGTGGGAAACACCATATATTTT.

The V and J genes are TRBV27 and TRBJ2-7; 8 positions match TRBD2. The CDR3 loop spans 14 amino acids. V shed 10 bases, J shed 0 bases, and the junction held 8 bases outside the gene matches. Germline assignment: CDR1 MNHEY and CDR2 SMNVEV (reference sequence). The CDR3 DNA is TGTGCCATCCAAACTAGCGGAAGCTCCTACGAGCAGTACTTC. It yields the protein CAIQTSGSSYEQYF.

The rearrangement joins TRBV28 to TRBJ2-7; weak D call: TRBD2 (5 bases). V was shortened by 7 bases and J by 6 bases, with 19 bases between the two germline ends. Germline CDR1 and CDR2: MDHEN and SYDVKM. CDR3 length equals 14 residues. Here the CDR3 DNA reads TGTGCCAGCACAAAGGGTCGGGGAACTAGCGAGCAGTACTTC. Translation gives CASTKGRGTSEQYF.

This rearrangement joins TRBV30 to TRBJ1-6; 7 bases map to TRBD1. CDR1 is GTSNPN and CDR2 is SVGIG in the germline V gene (reference sequence). Trimming cost V 0 bases and J 6 bases; bases outside gene matches: 5. The CDR3 is 15 amino acids. The CDR3 reads CAWSVGTEVNSPLHF. Here the CDR3 DNA reads TGTGCCTGGAGTGTCGGGACAGAGGTTAATTCACCCCTCCACTTT. Filled out from reference TRBV30 and TRBJ1-6, the complete variable domain reads SQTIHQWPATLVQPVGSPLSLECTVEGTSNPNLYWYRQAAGRGLQLLFYSVGIGQISSEVPQNLSASRPQDRQFILSSKKLLLSDSGFYLCAWSVGTEVNSPLHFGNGTRLTVT.

This chain joins TRBV5-1 and TRBJ1-4; TRBD1 might be the D (5 bases). V was clipped by 1 base and J by 2 bases, with 12 bases between them. The CDR3 is 16 residues long. CDR1 SGHRS and CDR2 YFSETQ come from the germline V gene. The CDR3 region is CASSLLGDVTNEKLFF. CDR3 in DNA: TGCGCCAGCAGCTTGTTGGGGGACGTGACTAATGAAAAACTGTTTTTT. Based on the CDR3 plus reference TRBV5-1 and TRBJ1-4, the full variable domain is KAGVTQTPRYLIKTRGQQVTLSCSPISGHRSVSWYQQTPGQGLQFLFEYFSETQRNKGNFPGRFSGRQFSNSRSEMNVSTLELGDSALYLCASSLLGDVTNEKLFFGSGTQLSVL.

V gene TRBV7-9 combines with J gene TRBJ2-3; D possibly corresponds to TRBD2 (6 bases). V was pared by 0 bases and J by 2 bases, with 12 bases between. Per germline, CDR1 SEHNR and CDR2 FQNEAQ (reference sequence). This CDR3 is 16 amino acids long. CDR3 DNA: TGTGCCAGCAGCTTAGCGGGGGGACGACTCACAGATACGCAGTATTTT. This gives the protein CASSLAGGRLTDTQYF.

The genes are TRBV5-1 and TRBJ1-4, with D possibly TRBD1 on 6 matching bases. From germline, CDR1 is SGHRS and CDR2 YFSETQ. The CDR3 runs to 13 residues. V was pared by 8 bases and J by 7 bases, with 15 bases between. The CDR3 nucleotides read TGCGCCAGTAAAGAGACAGGCTCTGAAAAACTGTTTTTT. Its protein product is CASKETGSEKLFF.

This clone appeared once. The genes are TRBV18 and TRBJ2-7; TRBD1 is a possible D gene (6 bases). V was pared by 3 bases and J by 4 bases, with 13 bases between. There are 14 residues in the CDR3. Germline CDR1 KGHSH, CDR2 LQKENI. The CDR3 region is CASSPRGPLYEQYF. As DNA, the CDR3 is TGTGCCAGCTCACCCAGGGGACCCCTTTACGAGCAGTACTTC.

J is TRBJ2-3 and V is TRBV18; D may correspond to TRBD1 or TRBD2 (5 bases each). The CDR3 sequence is 20 residues long. CDR1 is KGHSH and CDR2 is LQKENI in the germline V gene. Trimming left V 2 bases short and J 4 bases short, with 28 bases between. The CDR3 protein is CASSPSAATTGPHHPDTQYF. The CDR3 DNA follows: TGTGCCAGCTCACCATCCGCGGCCACCACGGGGCCCCATCACCCAGATACGCAGTATTTT. Combining the CDR3 with reference TRBV18 and TRBJ2-3 gives the whole variable domain NAGVMQNPRHLVRRRGQEARLRCSPMKGHSHVYWYRQLPEEGLKFMVYLQKENIIDESGMPKERFSAEFPKEGPSILRIQQVVRGDSAAYFCASSPSAATTGPHHPDTQYFGPGTRLTVL.

The chain recombines TRBV10-1 with TRBJ2-1; a possible D gene is TRBD2 (6 bases). Germline CDR1 is WNHNN and CDR2 is SYGVQD (reference sequence). This CDR3 has 14 residues. V lost 8 bases, J lost 3 bases, and 14 bases lay in between. The CDR3: CASSWDFLYNEQFF. The DNA for the CDR3 is TGCGCCAGCTCCTGGGACTTTCTCTACAATGAGCAGTTCTTC.

This rearrangement joins TRBV10-3 to TRBJ2-7; TRBD1 matches at 10 bases. Losses at the gene ends were 10 bases for V and 3 bases for J; bases not matched to a gene: 12. The germline V gene encodes CDR1 ENHRY and CDR2 SYGVKD. The CDR3 covers 15 residues. In DNA form, the CDR3 reads TGTGCCACAAAAAAAACGGGACAGGGGATCTACGAGCAGTACTTC. Protein product: CATKKTGQGIYEQYF.

This CDR3 reads CASSWGSNVGYTGELFF. CDR3 sequence (DNA): TGCGCCAGCAGCTGGGGGTCCAACGTGGGGTACACCGGGGAGCTGTTTTTT. The chain couples TRBV5-1 to TRBJ2-2; possibly TRBD1 or TRBD2 for D (5 bases each). Germline lookup yields CDR1 SGHRS and CDR2 YFSETQ. Trimming stripped 3 bases from V and 3 bases from J, with 18 bases between. The length of the CDR3 is 17 residues.

The rearrangement uses TRBV4-2 and TRBJ1-2; TRBD1 matches at 9 bases. Germline V lookup: CDR1 LGHNA, CDR2 YNFKEQ. CDR3 length: 15 residues. V shed 2 bases, J shed 7 bases, and the junction held 8 bases outside the gene matches. The CDR3 nucleotides read TGTGCCAGCAGCCAATTCCGACAGGGGGGCAGTGGCTACACCTTC. Its protein product is CASSQFRQGGSGYTF.

J is TRBJ2-4 and V is TRBV5-8; TRBD1 matches at 9 bases. From germline, CDR1 is SGHTS and CDR2 YDEGEE. CDR3 size: 16 residues. V shed 4 bases, J shed 8 bases, and the junction held 13 bases outside the gene matches. The chain's CDR3 is CASSVGQGRDTDIQYF. CDR3 in DNA: TGTGCCAGCAGCGTCGGACAGGGGAGGGATACGGACATTCAGTACTTC.

The chain employs TRBV18 and TRBJ1-3; D gene unclear. Trimming cost V 3 bases and J 3 bases, with 9 bases left between them. Germline loops: CDR1 KGHSH, CDR2 LQKENI. The length of the CDR3 is 14 residues. The CDR3 protein is CASSPEAVGNTIYF. The CDR3 coding sequence is TGTGCCAGCTCACCCGAGGCTGTTGGAAACACCATATATTTT.

CDR3 amino acids: CASSFHVGGADTQYF. In DNA, the CDR3 is TGTGCCAGCAGCTTTCACGTGGGAGGAGCAGATACGCAGTATTTT. This rearrangement joins TRBV5-4 to TRBJ2-3, with D possibly matching TRBD2 (6 bases). The CDR3 spans 15 residues. The germline V and J ends were trimmed by 2 bases and 4 bases, with 14 bases remaining between them. CDR1 SGHNT and CDR2 YYREEE come from the germline V gene (reference sequence).